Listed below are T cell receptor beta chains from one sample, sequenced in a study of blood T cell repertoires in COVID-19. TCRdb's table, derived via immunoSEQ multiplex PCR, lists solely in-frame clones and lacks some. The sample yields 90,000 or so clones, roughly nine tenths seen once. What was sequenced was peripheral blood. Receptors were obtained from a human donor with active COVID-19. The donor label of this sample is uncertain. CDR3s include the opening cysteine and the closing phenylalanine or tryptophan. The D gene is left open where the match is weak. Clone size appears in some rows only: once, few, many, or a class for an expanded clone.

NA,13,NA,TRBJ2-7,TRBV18,TGTGCCAGCTCATCGACATCGGTGGGTGAGCAGTACTTC,CASSSTSVGEQYF
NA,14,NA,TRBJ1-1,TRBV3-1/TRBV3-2,TGTGCCAGCAGCCAAACAATCGCCAACACTGAAGCTTTCTTT,CASSQTIANTEAFF
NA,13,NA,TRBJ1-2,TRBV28,TGTGCCAGCCTACGGCGAAGGGCAGGGGGCTACACCTTC,CASLRRRAGGYTF
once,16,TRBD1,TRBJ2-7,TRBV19,TGTGCCAGTAGTATAGGAGGGGGACAGCTTTCCTACGAGCAGTACTTC,CASSIGGGQLSYEQYF
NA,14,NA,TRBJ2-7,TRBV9,TGTGCCAGCAGCGTAGGAAGTCTATTCTACGAGCAGTACTTC,CASSVGSLFYEQYF
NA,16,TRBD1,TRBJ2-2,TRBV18,TGTGCCAGCTCACCACGGGGACAGTTTAACACCGGGGAGCTGTTTTTT,CASSPRGQFNTGELFF
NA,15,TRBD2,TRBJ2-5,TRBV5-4,TGTGCCAGCAGCCCGGGAGGGGGGGACCAAGAGACCCAGTACTTC,CASSPGGGDQETQYF
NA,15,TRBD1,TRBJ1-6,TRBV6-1,TGTGCCAGCAGTGAAGCGCTTCGGGACAGCGGTTCCTTGCACTTT,CASSEALRDSGSLHF
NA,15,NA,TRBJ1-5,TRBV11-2,TGTGCCAGCAGCTTAGAGTTCGGGGCGGGACAGCCCCAGCATTTT,CASSLEFGAGQPQHF
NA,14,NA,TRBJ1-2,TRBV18,TGTGCCAGCTCCCCATCGGGGGACCACTATGGCTACACCTTC,CASSPSGDHYGYTF
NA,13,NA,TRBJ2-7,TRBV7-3,TGTGCCAGCAGCTTAGCGAGGGACTACGAGCAGTACTTC,CASSLARDYEQYF
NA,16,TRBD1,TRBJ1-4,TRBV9,TGTGCCAGCAGCGTCCCTAGGGGGCAGGGCCCACAAAAACTGTTTTTT,CASSVPRGQGPQKLFF
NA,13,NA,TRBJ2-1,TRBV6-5,TGTGCCGGCCGGGGTAACTCCTACAATGAGCAGTTCTTC,CAGRGNSYNEQFF
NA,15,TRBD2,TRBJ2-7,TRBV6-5,TGTGCCAGCACGGGGCGGGGGGGTTCCCGCTACGAGCAGTACTTC,CASTGRGGSRYEQYF
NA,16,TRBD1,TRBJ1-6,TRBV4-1,TGCGCCAGCAGCCAAGTCCTACAGGGGATGCATTCACCCCTCCACTTT,CASSQVLQGMHSPLHF
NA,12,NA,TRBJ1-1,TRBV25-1,TGTGCCAGCAGTAGCGGTGGGACTGAAGCTTTCTTT,CASSSGGTEAFF
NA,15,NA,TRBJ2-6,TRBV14,TGTGCCAGCAGCCAAGCAGGGGTCGGGGCCAACGTCCTGACTTTC,CASSQAGVGANVLTF
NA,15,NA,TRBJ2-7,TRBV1,TGCACCAGCAGCGGACAACTAGCGGCGGTCTACGAGCAGTACTTC,CTSSGQLAAVYEQYF
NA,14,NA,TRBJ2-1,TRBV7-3,TGTGCCAGCAGCCCCGACAGAATCTACAATGAGCAGTTCTTC,CASSPDRIYNEQFF
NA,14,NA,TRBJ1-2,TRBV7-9,TGTGCCAGCAGCTTAGGTTGGGCAGCAGATGGCTACACCTTC,CASSLGWAADGYTF
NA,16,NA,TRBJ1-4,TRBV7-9,TGTGCCAGCAGCTTAATTTCCGGTGCAACTAATGAAAAACTGTTTTTT,CASSLISGATNEKLFF
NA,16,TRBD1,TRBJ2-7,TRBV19,TGTGCCAGTAGTGCCTTCCGGGACAGGGGGTTCGACGAGCAGTACTTC,CASSAFRDRGFDEQYF
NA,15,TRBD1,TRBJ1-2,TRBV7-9,TGTGCCAGCAGCTTTACAGGGGACCCTCTCTATGGCTACACCTTC,CASSFTGDPLYGYTF
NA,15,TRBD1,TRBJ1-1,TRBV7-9,TGTGCCAGCAGCTTATACCACAGGGGCAAAACTGAAGCTTTCTTT,CASSLYHRGKTEAFF